Listed below are T cell receptor beta chains from one sample, sequenced in a study of T-cell memory formation after mild COVID-19. TCRdb reprocessed the 5' RACE reads via MiXCR and lists one record per CDR3 protein. The data hold under 200,000 distinct CDR3 sequences, with roughly a third observed a single time. Input material: PBMCs or a T cell subset sorted from them (not recorded which). The source of these receptors is an adult woman who had mild COVID-19 (a few samples of this study predate the infection). Cell type and time point are not known. The CDR3 runs from the conserved cysteine through the conserved F or W. Each record gives: V gene, clone size, J gene, D gene, CDR3 DNA, CDR3 protein. The D gene is left open where the match is weak. Size tells how often a clone was seen (once, few, many) or the class of an expanded clone, and some rows leave it out.

TRBV20-1	NA	TRBJ2-1	TRBD1	TGCAGTGCTAGAGACTTCCTCCGGGCAGGGGGCAATGAGCAGTTCTTC	CSARDFLRAGGNEQFF
TRBV27	NA	TRBJ2-7	NA	TGTGCCACCCGGACTTTCAGCTCCTACGAGCAGTACTTC	CATRTFSSYEQYF
TRBV11-2	NA	TRBJ2-3	TRBD1	TGTGCCAGCAGCGCAATCAGGGGGCCAGATACGCAGTATTTT	CASSAIRGPDTQYF
TRBV5-1	few	TRBJ2-1	NA	TGCGCCAGCAGCTTGGGGCAGGGGTACTACAATGAGCAGTTCTTC	CASSLGQGYYNEQFF
TRBV29-1	NA	TRBJ2-1	NA	TGCAGCGTCGGTCCGGGGACGCGTCTTAGGAATGAGCAGTTCTTC	CSVGPGTRLRNEQFF
TRBV7-2	NA	TRBJ2-1	TRBD2	TGTGCCAGCAGCCCGGGCGGGACTAGCGGGAACAATGAGCAGTTCTTC	CASSPGGTSGNNEQFF
TRBV9	medium-sized	TRBJ2-2	TRBD2	TGTGCCAGCAGCGGACTAGCGGGAGGGGGAACCGGGGAGCTGTTTTTT	CASSGLAGGGTGELFF
TRBV24-1	few	TRBJ2-1	TRBD1	TGTGCCACCAGTGATTACCGGGACAGGGTTGAGCAGTTCTTC	CATSDYRDRVEQFF
TRBV20-1	once	TRBJ2-4	NA	TGCAGTGCTAGAGGGAGCAGAGGGACCAAAAACATTCAGTACTTC	CSARGSRGTKNIQYF
TRBV20-1	NA	TRBJ2-7	NA	TGCAGTGCTAGAGAGTCCGGACGGTACGAGCAGTACTTC	CSARESGRYEQYF
TRBV29-1	few	TRBJ1-1	NA	TGCAGCGTGGAGGACAGACGCTACACTGAAGCTTTCTTT	CSVEDRRYTEAFF
TRBV5-1	few	TRBJ2-3	TRBD2	TGCGCCAGCAGCTTGGACGGGGGGTACTACGCAGATACGCAGTATTTT	CASSLDGGYYADTQYF
TRBV12-3/TRBV12-4	many	TRBJ2-7	NA	TGTGCCAGCAGTTTAGGGACCGCGAATTCCGAGCAGTACTTC	CASSLGTANSEQYF
TRBV14	NA	TRBJ1-1	NA	TGTGCCAGCAGCCAAGCCAGCGGGGGCACTGAAGCTTTCTTT	CASSQASGGTEAFF
TRBV5-1	NA	TRBJ1-1	TRBD1	TGCGCCAGCACCGACGGGACAGGGCGAGCTGAAGCTTTCTTT	CASTDGTGRAEAFF
TRBV6-5	few	TRBJ1-1	NA	TGTGCCAGCAGTTACGGTCCCGGGGGAGACACTGAAGCTTTCTTT	CASSYGPGGDTEAFF
TRBV10-3	few	TRBJ2-7	NA	TGTGCCGCTTCCGGAGCCGAGACAGGCAACGAGCAGTACTTC	CAASGAETGNEQYF
TRBV7-2	NA	TRBJ2-5	NA	TGTGCCAGCAGCTTAGTTCCTCGCCAAGAGACCCAGTACTTC	CASSLVPRQETQYF
TRBV7-8	NA	TRBJ2-5	NA	TGTGCCAGCAGCCCGGGCCGGGCGCTACTCCAAGAGACCCAGTACTTC	CASSPGRALLQETQYF
TRBV5-1	NA	TRBJ1-1	NA	TGCGCCAGCAGCTTGAAGACTCCAGGGACTGAAGCTTTCTTT	CASSLKTPGTEAFF
TRBV9	NA	TRBJ2-7	TRBD2	TGTGCCAGCAGCGTAGGAAGCGGGGGCTACGAGCAGTACTTC	CASSVGSGGYEQYF
TRBV20-1	NA	TRBJ1-4	TRBD1	TGCAGTGCTAGAGATCTGGGACAGGGGTTCGAAAAACTGTTTTTT	CSARDLGQGFEKLFF
TRBV12-3/TRBV12-4	NA	TRBJ1-1	NA	TGTGCCAGCAGTTTAGGTTTGGGGCCCACTGAAGCTTTCTTT	CASSLGLGPTEAFF
TRBV14	NA	TRBJ2-5	NA	TGTGCCAGCAGCCAAGACGAAAGGCAGTACTTC	CASSQDERQYF
TRBV7-2	NA	TRBJ2-1	NA	TGTGCCAGCAGCCCCGCGAGCCGGGGGCTCGGGATCTTC	CASSPASRGLGIF